These 17 T cell receptor beta chains were all obtained from the same sample, sequenced in a study of blood T cell repertoires in COVID-19. TCRdb keeps only in-frame clones here, not all; method: immunoSEQ multiplex PCR. The sample gives more than 75,000 clones, around 90% of which show up once; approximately 5% is in the top ten. The specimen was peripheral blood. These receptor sequences come from a woman over 75 with acute or convalescent COVID-19.

This clone was observed a few times. In the same sample, other DNA sequences code for this CDR3. The CDR3 spells CASSVAGGSEAFF. CDR3 sequence (DNA): TGTGCCAGCAGCGTAGCGGGGGGATCTGAAGCTTTCTTT. The chain couples TRBV9 to TRBJ1-1, with D possibly being TRBD1 (5 bases). The CDR3 is 13 residues long. The germline gives CDR1 SGDLS, CDR2 YYNGEE. V was clipped by 0 bases and J by 6 bases, with 9 bases between them.

The chain is built from TRBV6-5 and TRBJ1-2; the D is unclear. This CDR3 comprises 11 residues. Per germline, CDR1 MNHEY and CDR2 SVGAGI. Trimming left V 8 bases short and J 5 bases short, with 9 bases between. CDR3 region: CASGSGYGYTF. The CDR3 nucleotides are TGTGCCAGCGGCTCGGGATATGGCTACACCTTC.

This clone has a single count. The chain's CDR3 is CASSATGGQETQYF. In DNA form, the CDR3 reads TGCGCCAGCAGCGCAACAGGGGGCCAAGAGACCCAGTACTTC. This chain joins TRBV5-1 and TRBJ2-5; 8 nucleotides line up with TRBD1. V shed 4 bases, J shed 1 base, and the junction held 3 bases outside the gene matches. There are 14 residues in the CDR3. Germline-derived CDR1 and CDR2 are SGHRS and YFSETQ.

Here the CDR3 reads CASRGAWEQFF. The CDR3 coding sequence is TGTGCCAGCAGGGGGGCCTGGGAGCAGTTCTTC. The V gene is TRBV25-1, the J gene TRBJ2-1; maybe TRBD1 (6 bases). Germline-derived CDR1 and CDR2 are MGHDK and SYGVNS. V was clipped by 6 bases and J by 10 bases, with 10 bases between them. This CDR3 region has 11 residues. The full variable domain, completed using reference TRBV25-1 and TRBJ2-1, is EADIYQTPRYLVIGTGKKITLECSQTMGHDKMYWYQQDPGMELHLIHYSYGVNSTEKGDLSSESTVSRIRTEHFPLTLESARPSHTSQYLCASRGAWEQFFGPGTRLTVL.

This clone was observed a single time. The chain has TRBV30 and TRBJ2-5; TRBD2 agrees at 9 bases. V was pared by 3 bases and J by 5 bases, with 16 bases of the junction left unmatched. This CDR3 region has 17 residues. Germline V gene data show CDR1 as GTSNPN and CDR2 as SVGIG (reference sequence). The CDR3 region is CAWSPAAREGPGETQYF. CDR3 in DNA: TGTGCCTGGAGCCCGGCGGCGCGGGAGGGCCCGGGGGAGACCCAGTACTTC. The whole variable domain, filled in from reference TRBV30 and TRBJ2-5, reads SQTIHQWPATLVQPVGSPLSLECTVEGTSNPNLYWYRQAAGRGLQLLFYSVGIGQISSEVPQNLSASRPQDRQFILSSKKLLLSDSGFYLCAWSPAAREGPGETQYFGPGTRLLVL.

The chain uses TRBV2 and TRBJ2-7, with a possible D match to TRBD1 (5 bases). This CDR3 has 13 amino acids. The germline V gene has CDR1 SNHLY and CDR2 FYNNEI. Trimming cost V 4 bases and J 3 bases, with 10 bases left between them. CDR3 region: CASSGRDDYEQYF. The CDR3 coding sequence is TGTGCCAGCAGTGGCAGGGATGACTACGAGCAGTACTTC.

This clone was recorded a few times. The V gene is TRBV10-1, the J gene TRBJ2-1, with TRBD2 matching 10 bases. The CDR3 loop spans 16 amino acids. V shed 2 bases, J shed 2 bases, and the junction held 3 bases outside the gene matches. Germline V CDR1 and CDR2: WNHNN, SYGVQD (reference sequence). This CDR3 is CASSEGLAGAYNEQFF. The CDR3 bases are TGCGCCAGCAGTGAGGGTCTAGCGGGAGCCTACAATGAGCAGTTCTTC.

J is TRBJ1-5 and V is TRBV6-1; no clear D. Germline CDR1 MNHNS, CDR2 SASEGT. The V end was cut by 3 bases, the J end by 0 bases, with 9 bases between. This CDR3 is 15 amino acids long. CDR3 sequence (DNA): TGTGCCAGCAGTGAGAACTTCGATAGCAATCAGCCCCAGCATTTT. Amino acids: CASSENFDSNQPQHF.

The chain has TRBV7-8 and TRBJ1-4; D is possibly TRBD1 (6 bases). Trimming shortened V by 0 bases and J by 0 bases, and 8 bases separated the two germline ends. This CDR3 is built from 16 residues. The germline V gene has CDR1 SGHVS and CDR2 FQNEAQ. This chain's CDR3 is CASSLARTATNEKLFF. The CDR3 DNA reads as TGTGCCAGCAGCTTAGCCCGGACAGCAACTAATGAAAAACTGTTTTTT.

The chain is built from TRBV18 and TRBJ2-7; D gene unclear. This CDR3 is 13 amino acids long. The V and J ends lost 4 bases and 3 bases respectively, with 10 bases between them. The V gene's germline CDR1 is KGHSH and CDR2 LQKENI. This chain's CDR3 is CASSRQTNYEQYF. The CDR3 DNA sequence: TGTGCCAGCTCACGCCAGACAAACTACGAGCAGTACTTC.

This chain uses TRBV11-3 with TRBJ2-3; possible D gene TRBD1, 6 bases. With 8 bases removed from V and 8 bases from J, the gap between germline ends came to 14 bases. Germline-derived CDR1 and CDR2 are SGHNT and YENEEA. The CDR3 consists of 12 residues. This CDR3 reads CASGAPQGTQYF. The CDR3 nucleotides read TGTGCCAGCGGGGCCCCACAGGGTACGCAGTATTTT.

This chain joins TRBV4-1 and TRBJ2-1; TRBD2 matches 7 bases. CDR1 is MGHRA and CDR2 is YSYEKL in the germline V gene. This CDR3 comprises 15 residues. V lost 3 bases to trimming and J lost 2 bases; unmatched junction nucleotides: 4. CDR3 region: CASSHASGTYNEQFF. The DNA of the CDR3 is TGCGCCAGCAGCCATGCTAGCGGTACCTACAATGAGCAGTTCTTC.

The chain is built from TRBV4-2 and TRBJ1-1, with 8 nucleotides matching TRBD1. The CDR3 spans 14 residues. Germline trimming cut 3 bases from V and 3 bases from J; bases unmatched to any gene: 3. Germline CDR1 reads LGHNA; CDR2 reads YNFKEQ. Written as DNA, the CDR3 is TGTGCCAGCAGCCAGGACAGGGTGGACACTGAAGCTTTCTTT. Translating it yields CASSQDRVDTEAFF.

The CDR3 nucleotides are TGTGCCAGTGGGACTAGTGGCTACGAGCAGTACTTC. Translated, it gives CASGTSGYEQYF. This sequence joins TRBV2 and TRBJ2-7; 8 bases are a match to TRBD2. J lost 3 bases, V lost 9 bases, and 4 bases had no gene match. Per the germline V gene, CDR1 is SNHLY and CDR2 is FYNNEI. The CDR3 has 12 amino acids.

This rearrangement joins TRBV29-1 to TRBJ1-2; 7 nucleotides agree with TRBD1. The CDR3 contains 16 residues. Losses at the gene ends were 4 bases for V and 0 bases for J; bases not matched to a gene: 11. The germline gives CDR1 SQVTM, CDR2 ANQGSEA. The CDR3 DNA sequence: TGCAGCGTTGGGTCAGGGGGTTTGTTAGCTAACTATGGCTACACCTTC. This codes for CSVGSGGLLANYGYTF. Using reference TRBV29-1 and TRBJ1-2 for the parts outside the CDR3, the full variable domain is SAVISQKPSRDICQRGTSLTIQCQVDSQVTMMFWYRQQPGQSLTLIATANQGSEATYESGFVIDKFPISRPNLTFSTLTVSNMSPEDSSIYLCSVGSGGLLANYGYTFGSGTRLTVV.

The chain combines TRBV10-1 with TRBJ1-1; 9 bases map to TRBD1. Germline CDR1 WNHNN, CDR2 SYGVQD (reference sequence). CDR3 length: 15 amino acids. V gave up 5 bases and J gave up 6 bases; unmatched junction bases: 10. For the CDR3, the DNA is TGCGCCAGCAGTACCGGGACAGGGAATTTTTCTGAAGCTTTCTTT. This codes for CASSTGTGNFSEAFF.

The V gene is TRBV2, the J gene TRBJ1-2; tentative D call: TRBD1 (6 bases). The CDR3 is 15 residues long. The ends were cut back, 1 base at V and 4 bases at J, with 13 bases in the middle. Germline V gene data show CDR1 as SNHLY and CDR2 as FYNNEI. CDR3 loop: CASSEVEQGLYGYTF. The CDR3 region has the DNA TGTGCCAGCAGTGAAGTTGAACAGGGTCTCTATGGCTACACCTTC.